The text below deals with one T cell receptor beta chain. Its antigen is not identified. The data stem from a study of T cells after yellow fever vaccination. Broader study findings: Some clonotypes were seen in both the CD4 and the CD8 compartments. These made up a small share and likely arose from convergent recombination.

CDR3 size: 16 residues. With 5 bases clipped from V and 7 bases from J, the junction kept 13 bases outside the gene matches. Per the germline V gene, CDR1 is SGHRS and CDR2 is YFSETQ. In TCRdb, the 5' RACE reads were re-called with MiXCR into one record per CDR3 protein. The repertoire holds about 580,000 distinct CDR3 sequences, with around 17% as singletons. This sample comprised PBMCs, obtained 5 days after the first yellow fever vaccination. The chain recombines TRBV5-1 with TRBJ1-5, with 9 bases lining up with TRBD1. This TCR came from a man between 18 and 35 years old who received the YFV17D yellow fever vaccine. The CDR3 region has the DNA TGCGCCAGCAGGCCCGGGACAGGGACTGAGGGGCAGCCCCAGCATTTT. It specifies CASRPGTGTEGQPQHF.